Listed here is a single T cell receptor (beta chain). The antigen remains unidentified. The TCR alpha and TCR beta cDNA libraries, bearing sample barcodes and UMIs, were generated by 5'RACE using constant-segment primers. In TCRdb, the 5' RACE reads were re-called with MiXCR into one record per CDR3 protein. The sample has more than 120,000 distinct CDR3 sequences, about a fifth seen once; the top ten hold about 2%. The sample originates from a study of T-cell memory formation after mild COVID-19. Study-wide context: Clustering of TCRs was largely donor specific.

Unmatched junction bases numbered 9, after V lost 5 bases and J lost 0 bases. Germline loops: CDR1 DFQATT, CDR2 SNEGSKA (reference sequence). This CDR3 is 18 amino acids long. Overall study results and limits: Contracting CD4+ clones sat mainly in CM and EM; CD8+ in EMRA. Memory sampled before infection contained some responding clones, suggesting cross-reactive memory joined.

V and J are TRBV20-1 and TRBJ2-3, with 15 bases identical to TRBD2. This clonotype originated in an adult woman who had mild COVID-19 (a few samples of this study predate the infection). Cell type and time point are not known. Sequenced material: PBMCs or a T cell subset sorted from them (not recorded which). The DNA for the CDR3 is TGCAGTGCTGCCCCCCTTGGGACTAGCGGGAGGAGCACAGATACGCAGTATTTT. As protein: CSAAPLGTSGRSTDTQYF.